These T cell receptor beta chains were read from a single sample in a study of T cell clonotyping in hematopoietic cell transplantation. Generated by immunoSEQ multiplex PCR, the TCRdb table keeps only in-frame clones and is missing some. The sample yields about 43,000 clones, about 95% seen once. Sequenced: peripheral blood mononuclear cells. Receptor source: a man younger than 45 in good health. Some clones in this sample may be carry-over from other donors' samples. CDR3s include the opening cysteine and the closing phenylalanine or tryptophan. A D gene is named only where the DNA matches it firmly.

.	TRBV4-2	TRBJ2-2	CASSQVGGAITGELFF	TGTGCCAGCAGCCAAGTAGGCGGCGCCATCACCGGGGAGCTGTTTTTT
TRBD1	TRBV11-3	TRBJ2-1	CASSLRGQGRDEQFF	TGTGCCAGCAGCTTACGGGGACAGGGTCGGGATGAGCAGTTCTTC
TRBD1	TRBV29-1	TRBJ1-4	CSVEEGTGGGKLFF	TGCAGCGTTGAAGAAGGGACAGGGGGTGGAAAACTGTTTTTT
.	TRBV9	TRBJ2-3	CASSVGGPGVADTQYF	TGTGCCAGCAGCGTAGGGGGGCCGGGGGTAGCAGATACGCAGTATTTT
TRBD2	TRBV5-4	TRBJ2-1	CASSLGGRGDEQFF	TGTGCCAGCAGCTTAGGCGGGAGAGGTGATGAGCAGTTCTTC
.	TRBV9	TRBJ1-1	CASSPRSGSGWTEAFF	TGTGCCAGCAGCCCCCGGAGTGGCTCAGGGTGGACTGAAGCTTTCTTT
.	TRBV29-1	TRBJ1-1	CSVEVDRNTEAFF	TGCAGCGTTGAAGTCGACAGAAACACTGAAGCTTTCTTT
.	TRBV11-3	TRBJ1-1	CASSLEGVDTEAFF	TGTGCCAGCAGCTTAGAGGGGGTCGACACTGAAGCTTTCTTT
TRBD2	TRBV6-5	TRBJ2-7	CASSYSWAGDYEQYF	TGTGCCAGCAGTTACTCGTGGGCGGGGGACTACGAGCAGTACTTC
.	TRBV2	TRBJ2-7	CASWETYEQYF	TGTGCCAGTTGGGAGACCTACGAGCAGTACTTC
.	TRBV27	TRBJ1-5	CASSLWQNQPQHF	TGTGCCAGCAGTTTATGGCAGAATCAGCCCCAGCATTTT